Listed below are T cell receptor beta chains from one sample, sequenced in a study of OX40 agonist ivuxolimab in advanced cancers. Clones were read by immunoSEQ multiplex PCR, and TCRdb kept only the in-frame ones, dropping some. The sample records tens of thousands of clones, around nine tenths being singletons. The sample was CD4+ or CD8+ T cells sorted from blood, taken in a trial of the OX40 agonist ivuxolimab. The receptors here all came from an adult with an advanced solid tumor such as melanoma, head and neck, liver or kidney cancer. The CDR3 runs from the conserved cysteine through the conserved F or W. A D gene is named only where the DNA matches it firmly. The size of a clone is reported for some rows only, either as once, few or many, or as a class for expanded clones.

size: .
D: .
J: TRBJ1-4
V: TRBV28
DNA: TGTGCCAGCAGGGGGCAAGGCAATGAAAAACTGTTTTTT
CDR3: CASRGQGNEKLFF

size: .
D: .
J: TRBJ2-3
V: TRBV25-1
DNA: TGTGCCAGCAGTGAACTTGGGGGGCCGGCAGATACGCAGTATTTT
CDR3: CASSELGGPADTQYF

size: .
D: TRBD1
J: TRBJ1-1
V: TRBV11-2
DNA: TGTGCCAGCAGTTTATCATATACAGGGGAGAGGGGCACTGAAGCTTTCTTT
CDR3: CASSLSYTGERGTEAFF

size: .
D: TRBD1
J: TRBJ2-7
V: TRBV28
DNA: TGTGCCAGCAGTTTCCCCGGGACAGGGGCCCTCGAGCAGTACTTC
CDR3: CASSFPGTGALEQYF

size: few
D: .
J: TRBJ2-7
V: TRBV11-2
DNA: TGTGCCAGCAGCTTAGGTGGGGACGCCTACGAGCAGTACTTC
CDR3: CASSLGGDAYEQYF

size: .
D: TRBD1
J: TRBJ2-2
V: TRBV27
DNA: TGTGCCAGCAGTTTTCTTACAGGGGGCCATAGCACCGGGGAGCTGTTTTTT
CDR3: CASSFLTGGHSTGELFF

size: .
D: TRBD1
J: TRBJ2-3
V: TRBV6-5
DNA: TGTGCCAGCAGGACAGGGGCAGATACGCAGTATTTT
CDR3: CASRTGADTQYF

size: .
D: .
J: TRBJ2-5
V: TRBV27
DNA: TGTGCCAGCAGTTGGTTTATCGGAGAGACCCAGTACTTC
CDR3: CASSWFIGETQYF

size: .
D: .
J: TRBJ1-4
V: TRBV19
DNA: TGTGCCAGTAGTATTATGACAGTGGAAAAACTGTTTTTT
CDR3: CASSIMTVEKLFF

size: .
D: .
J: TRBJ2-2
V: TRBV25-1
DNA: TGTGCCAGCAGTCCCCGGACGGGACATAATCCCCCCGGGGAGCTGTTTTTT
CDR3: CASSPRTGHNPPGELFF

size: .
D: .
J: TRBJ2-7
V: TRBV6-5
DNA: TGTGCCAGCAGTTACTGGGGCTACGAGCAGTACTTC
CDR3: CASSYWGYEQYF

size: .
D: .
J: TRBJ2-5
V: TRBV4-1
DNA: TGCGCCAGCAGCCCCCCCGACGTTGCTGAGACCCAGTACTTC
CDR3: CASSPPDVAETQYF

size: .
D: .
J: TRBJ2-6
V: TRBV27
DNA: TGTGCCAGCAGTATCAGAGACTCTGGGGCCAACGTCCTGACTTTC
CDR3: CASSIRDSGANVLTF

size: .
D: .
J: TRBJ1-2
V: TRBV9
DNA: TGTGCCAGCAGCGCCGAGGAGACCGTCACATACTTCTTC
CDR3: CASSAEETVTYFF

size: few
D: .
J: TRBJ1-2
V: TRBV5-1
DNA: TGCGCCAGCAGCTGGGGGACGGACGCTAACTATGGCTACACCTTC
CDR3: CASSWGTDANYGYTF

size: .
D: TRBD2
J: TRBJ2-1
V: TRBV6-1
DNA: TGTGCCAGCAGTGAGGGAAGCGGGGAAATTTACAATGAGCAGTTCTTC
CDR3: CASSEGSGEIYNEQFF

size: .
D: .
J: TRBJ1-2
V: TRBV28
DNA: TGTGCCAGCAGTTTCAGGGGTGACTATGGCTACACCTTC
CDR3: CASSFRGDYGYTF